These 17 T cell receptor beta chains were all obtained from the same sample, sequenced in a study of high-grade serous ovarian cancer treatment subgroups (dated by TCRdb to the early 2020s). Tumor samples were obtained before definitive surgery or chemotherapy. Receptor amplification or capture employed the immunoSEQ multiplex PCR assay. Drawn from immuneACCESS, this table holds only the in-frame rearrangements with V and J called that TCRdb kept. Clones are partly lost; checked studies trace under half to an unresolved V gene and leave the rest unexplained. Within this sample are under 3,500 clones, with 65% to 75% of them counted one time only. Of the sample, about 4.8% falls within the top ten clones. Input material: tumor tissue. These receptors originate from a human donor with high-grade serous ovarian cancer.

The rearrangement uses TRBV9 and TRBJ2-1; 8 nucleotides match TRBD1. J lost 6 bases, V lost 2 bases, and 7 bases had no gene match. The length of the CDR3 is 15 residues. The germline V gene has CDR1 SGDLS and CDR2 YYNGEE. The CDR3: CASSVRQGAFNEQFF. In nucleotides, the CDR3 is TGTGCCAGCAGCGTCCGGCAGGGGGCGTTCAATGAGCAGTTCTTC.

This sequence joins TRBV5-5 and TRBJ1-1; a weak D match, TRBD1 (6 bases). Germline CDR1 and CDR2: SGHKS and YYEKEE (reference sequence). V was clipped by 3 bases and J by 5 bases, with 17 bases between them. The CDR3 contains 15 residues. The CDR3 sequence is CASSSAGGIGTEAFF. CDR3 DNA sequence: TGTGCCAGCAGCTCGGCGGGGGGCATAGGAACTGAAGCTTTCTTT. Based on the CDR3 plus reference TRBV5-5 and TRBJ1-1, the full variable domain is DAGVTQSPTHLIKTRGQQVTLRCSPISGHKSVSWYQQVLGQGPQFIFQYYEKEERGRGNFPDRFSARQFPNYSSELNVNALLLGDSALYLCASSSAGGIGTEAFFGQGTRLTVV.

This rearrangement joins TRBV6-5 to TRBJ1-1; no clear D. CDR1 and CDR2 (germline): MNHEY, SVGAGI. CDR3 length: 11 residues. Trimming took 5 bases from V and 11 from J, leaving 12 bases between them. This CDR3 is CASSEQARAFF. CDR3 nucleotides: TGTGCCAGCAGTGAGCAGGCTCGGGCTTTCTTT.

This clone is a singleton in its sample. V and J are TRBV11-3 and TRBJ2-7, with TRBD2 matching 9 bases. The junction had 10 bases not matched to a gene; V was cut back by 5 bases and J by 2 bases. Germline CDR1 is SGHNT and CDR2 is YENEEA. The CDR3 has 16 residues. The CDR3 bases are TGTGCCAGCAGCAAGACTAGCGGAAAACCTCCCTACGAGCAGTACTTC. Translating gives CASSKTSGKPPYEQYF.

The rearrangement joins TRBV7-6 to TRBJ1-4; D is ambiguous. This CDR3 is built from 12 residues. Germline values: CDR1 SGHVS, CDR2 FNYEAQ. Trimming removed 5 bases at V and 8 bases at J, with 9 bases between. This CDR3 is CASSLESEKLFF. The CDR3 nucleotides are TGTGCCAGCAGCCTGGAGTCGGAAAAACTGTTTTTT.

In regard to this clone: Germline and junction disagree at one end, which may indicate a read error. The CDR3 region is CVSSGPGTGELFF. In DNA form, the CDR3 reads TGTGTCAGCAGCGGGCCGGGCACCGGGGAGCTGTTTTTT. V gene TRBV7-3 combines with J gene TRBJ2-2; maybe TRBD2 (6 bases). The CDR3 length is 13 residues. Germline V gives CDR1 SGHTA, CDR2 FQGTGA.

The chain joins TRBV27 to TRBJ2-3; D is undetermined. Germline V gives CDR1 MNHEY, CDR2 SMNVEV (reference sequence). The V end lost 5 bases, the J end lost 6 bases, and 12 bases lay between the germline ends. This CDR3 region has 13 residues. The CDR3 loop reads CASSRIARDTQYF. CDR3 DNA sequence: TGTGCCAGCAGTAGGATCGCGAGGGATACGCAGTATTTT.

The chain combines TRBV7-2 with TRBJ2-1; 7 bases agree with TRBD1. The V gene's germline CDR1 is SGHTA and CDR2 FQGNSA. This CDR3 is built from 17 residues. With V trimmed by 2 bases and J by 0 bases, 7 bases remained unmatched. In DNA form, the CDR3 reads TGTGCCAGCAGCTTAAGGGGGCGGTGGAACTCCTACAATGAGCAGTTCTTC. Amino acids: CASSLRGRWNSYNEQFF.

The rearrangement joins TRBV19 to TRBJ2-1; no clear D gene. There are 9 residues in the CDR3. Germline lookup yields CDR1 LNHDA and CDR2 SQIVND (reference sequence). The V and J ends lost 11 bases and 9 bases respectively, with 8 bases between them. The CDR3 here is CAPRSEQFF. The DNA of the CDR3 is TGTGCCCCCAGGTCTGAGCAGTTCTTC.

The chain joins TRBV6-5 to TRBJ2-2; D unresolved. The CDR3 is 14 residues long. V was shortened by 4 bases and J by 1 base, with 7 bases between the two germline ends. CDR1 is MNHEY and CDR2 is SVGAGI in the germline V gene. CDR3 sequence: CASSSGWNTGELFF. The DNA of the CDR3 is TGTGCCAGCAGTTCTGGTTGGAACACCGGGGAGCTGTTTTTT.

The gene calls are TRBV7-6 and TRBJ1-1; D uncertain. The germline V gene encodes CDR1 SGHVS and CDR2 FNYEAQ. The CDR3 totals 13 residues. The germline V and J ends were trimmed by 4 bases and 3 bases, with 9 bases remaining between them. The CDR3 coding sequence is TGTGCCAGCAGCTCCCGACGTGACACTGAAGCTTTCTTT. Translation: CASSSRRDTEAFF.

In its sample, this clone was seen a few times. This chain joins TRBV18 and TRBJ1-2; D perhaps matches TRBD1 (6 bases). V lost 5 bases to trimming and J lost 0 bases, with 16 bases between them. The CDR3 totals 16 residues. Germline V lookup: CDR1 KGHSH, CDR2 LQKENI. The CDR3 nucleotides read TGTGCCAGCTCAACGACAGGTGGCTACACTAACTATGGCTACACCTTC. Translated, it gives CASSTTGGYTNYGYTF.

The rearrangement links TRBV7-9 to TRBJ1-2; tentative D call: TRBD1 (5 bases). CDR1 is SEHNR, CDR2 FQNEAQ, per germline (reference sequence). V lost 5 bases and J lost 0, with 16 bases in between. The CDR3 extends over 16 amino acids. Here the CDR3 reads CASSVRDGEANYGYTF. CDR3 coding DNA: TGTGCCAGCAGCGTCCGGGACGGAGAAGCTAACTATGGCTACACCTTC.

The chain uses TRBV19 and TRBJ2-4; possible D gene TRBD2, 6 bases. V was cut by 10 bases and J by 8 bases, with 21 bases left in between. CDR1 and CDR2 from the germline V gene are LNHDA and SQIVND (reference sequence). CDR3 length: 14 amino acids. The CDR3 protein is CATVPPGRGDIQYF. The CDR3 DNA reads TGTGCCACCGTCCCACCGGGTCGCGGGGACATTCAGTACTTC.

The chain couples TRBV7-8 to TRBJ2-7, with unresolved D. This CDR3 has 11 amino acids. From germline, CDR1 is SGHVS and CDR2 FQNEAQ. With 6 bases removed from V and 4 bases from J, the gap between germline ends came to 7 bases. The chain's CDR3 is CASRGGYEQYF. CDR3 sequence (DNA): TGTGCCAGCAGGGGCGGATACGAGCAGTACTTC.

This clone was observed a handful of times. V is TRBV10-1 and J is TRBJ2-7; a possible D gene is TRBD1 (6 bases). V lost 9 bases, J lost 5 bases, and 20 bases lay in between. Germline values: CDR1 WNHNN, CDR2 SYGVQD (reference sequence). The CDR3 runs to 14 residues. The CDR3 spells CASNPRDTVHEQYF. The CDR3 DNA reads TGCGCCAGTAACCCCCGGGACACCGTACACGAGCAGTACTTC.

The chain is built from TRBV10-3 and TRBJ2-6, with TRBD1 matching over 9 bases. The CDR3 sequence is 15 residues long. The V gene's germline CDR1 is ENHRY and CDR2 SYGVKD. V shed 10 bases, J shed 4 bases, and the junction held 8 bases outside the gene matches. The CDR3: CATGTGSAGANVLTF. The CDR3 coding sequence is TGTGCCACCGGGACAGGGTCAGCGGGGGCCAACGTCCTGACTTTC.